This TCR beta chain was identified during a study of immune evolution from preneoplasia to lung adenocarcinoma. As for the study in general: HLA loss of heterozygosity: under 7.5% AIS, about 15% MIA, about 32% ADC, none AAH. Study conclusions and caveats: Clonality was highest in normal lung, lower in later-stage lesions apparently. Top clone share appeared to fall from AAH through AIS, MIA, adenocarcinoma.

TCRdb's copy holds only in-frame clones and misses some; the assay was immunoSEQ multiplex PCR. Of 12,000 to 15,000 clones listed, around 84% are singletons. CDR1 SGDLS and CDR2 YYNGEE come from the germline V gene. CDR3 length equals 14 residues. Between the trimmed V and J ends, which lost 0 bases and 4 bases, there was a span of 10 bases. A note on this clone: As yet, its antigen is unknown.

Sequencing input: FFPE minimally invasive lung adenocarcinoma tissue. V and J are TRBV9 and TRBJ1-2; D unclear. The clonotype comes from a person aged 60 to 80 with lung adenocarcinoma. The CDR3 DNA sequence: TGTGCCAGCAGCGTAGCTCCGGGTGGCTATGGCTACACCTTC. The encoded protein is CASSVAPGGYGYTF.